This is a list of T cell receptor beta chains from one sample in a study of immune cell composition in non-small cell lung cancer. TCRdb's table, derived via immunoSEQ multiplex PCR, lists solely in-frame clones and lacks some. The sample lists roughly 8,700 clones; roughly 80% were seen once. Sequenced material: non-adjacent lung tissue. These receptors came from a human donor with non-small cell lung cancer. Each CDR3 is given with its conserved first and last residue. D genes are given only for firm matches. Clone size is stated in some rows and not others, as once, few, many or a class when expanded.

once	TRBV2	NA	TRBJ1-5	TGTGCCAGCAATGAGGGGTACAATCAGCCCCAGCATTTT	CASNEGYNQPQHF
NA	TRBV7-8	NA	TRBJ2-2	TGTGCCAGCAGCTTAAACGGCGGGGAGCTGTTTTTT	CASSLNGGELFF
NA	TRBV19	TRBD1	TRBJ1-4	TGTGCCAGTAGTATAAACAGGGGTAATGAAAAACTGTTTTTT	CASSINRGNEKLFF
NA	TRBV21-1	NA	TRBJ1-2	TGTGCCAGCAGCGCCTACCCCGGGCCCCGCTATGGCTACACCTTC	CASSAYPGPRYGYTF
NA	TRBV9	NA	TRBJ2-7	TGTGCCAGCAGCGTAGCCTTACTTGGCCACGAGCAGTACTTC	CASSVALLGHEQYF
NA	TRBV11-2	TRBD2	TRBJ2-7	TGTGCCAGCAGTGTAGCAGACGGCGGGGGGCTCTACGAGCAGTACTTC	CASSVADGGGLYEQYF
NA	TRBV29-1	NA	TRBJ1-2	TGCAGCGTTGAGGGTCAGGGAACGAACGGGGGGGGCTACACCTTC	CSVEGQGTNGGGYTF
NA	TRBV28	NA	TRBJ1-3	TGTGCCAGCAGCAGGACAGCCTCTGGAAACACCATATATTTT	CASSRTASGNTIYF
NA	TRBV23-1	TRBD1	TRBJ1-2	TGCGCCAGCAGTCAATCGGTGCCACCCCCGGGACAGGGGCTAGCTAACTATGGCTACACCTTC	CASSQSVPPPGQGLANYGYTF
NA	TRBV28	NA	TRBJ1-4	TGTGCCAGCAGTTTAAGGGGGAGATTAGGGGAAAAACTGTTTTTT	CASSLRGRLGEKLFF
NA	TRBV6-5	TRBD2	TRBJ2-2	TGTGCCAGCAGTTACGGCGGGGGGACAACCGGGGAGCTGTTTTTT	CASSYGGGTTGELFF
NA	TRBV15	TRBD2	TRBJ2-7	TGTGCCACCAGCAGGGGACTAGCGGGGGGCCAAGGACTGTCCTACGAGCAGTACTTC	CATSRGLAGGQGLSYEQYF
few	TRBV6-1	NA	TRBJ2-7	TGTGCCAGCAGTGAAGCGGGCTACGAGCAGTACTTC	CASSEAGYEQYF
NA	TRBV6-5	NA	TRBJ2-3	TGTGCCAGCAGTTTCGACAGTTCCACAGATACGCAGTATTTT	CASSFDSSTDTQYF
NA	TRBV30	NA	TRBJ1-4	TGTGCCTGGAGTCAGCCGGGAGTTAATGAAAAACTGTTTTTT	CAWSQPGVNEKLFF
NA	TRBV28	NA	TRBJ1-2	TGTGCCAGCAGTTTAGGGGTCGGCGGGGGTCGCGGCTACACCTTC	CASSLGVGGGRGYTF
large	TRBV27	NA	TRBJ1-3	TGTGCCAGCAGAACCCAGGGTGGTGGAAACACCATATATTTT	CASRTQGGGNTIYF
NA	TRBV7-6	NA	TRBJ2-5	TGTGCCAGCAGCTTATATATAGGGGGAGGGGAGACCCAGTACTTC	CASSLYIGGGETQYF
NA	TRBV5-4	NA	TRBJ1-1	TGTGCCAGCAGCTCGAGGACCCCGGGAGGAGCTTTCTTT	CASSSRTPGGAFF
NA	TRBV28	TRBD2	TRBJ2-7	TGTGCCAGTCTCGGGACTAGCGGGGTTGAGCAGTACTTC	CASLGTSGVEQYF
NA	TRBV6-5	NA	TRBJ2-5	TGTGCCAGCAGTTCGTCGGGGCGGGATTTAGAGACCCAGTACTTC	CASSSSGRDLETQYF
NA	TRBV18	TRBD1	TRBJ2-3	TGTGCCAGCTCAACCGGACAGGTGGGCACAGATACGCAGTATTTT	CASSTGQVGTDTQYF
NA	TRBV27	NA	TRBJ2-1	TGTGCCAGCAGTTGGGGAGGGGGATGGAGGAACAATGAGCAGTTCTTC	CASSWGGGWRNNEQFF
NA	TRBV9	NA	TRBJ2-5	TGTGCCAGCAGCGTAGCTGTGGGGTGGGAGACCCAGTACTTC	CASSVAVGWETQYF
NA	TRBV7-7	TRBD1	TRBJ2-7	TGTGCTAGCAGCGAAGGGACAGGGTTATACGAGCAGTACTTC	CASSEGTGLYEQYF
NA	TRBV11-2	NA	TRBJ1-1	TGTGCCAGCAGCTGGGGCAGGGGCACTGAAGCTTTCTTT	CASSWGRGTEAFF
NA	TRBV30	NA	TRBJ1-5	TGTGCCTGGAGTCCCGGGGGGACTGGCAATCAGCCCCAGCATTTT	CAWSPGGTGNQPQHF
NA	TRBV30	TRBD1	TRBJ2-7	TGTGCCTCCCTGGGGACAGGGGGCACGTACTTC	CASLGTGGTYF
NA	TRBV27	NA	TRBJ2-3	TGTGCCAGCAGACGGGAGATAGCAGATACGCAGTATTTT	CASRREIADTQYF
once	TRBV7-6	NA	TRBJ2-5	TGTGCCAGCAGCTTCACAAGGGGAGAGACCCAGTACTTC	CASSFTRGETQYF
NA	TRBV9	TRBD1	TRBJ2-5	TGTGCCAGCAGCGTAGTGCCAGGGGGCGGAGAGACCCAGTACTTC	CASSVVPGGGETQYF
NA	TRBV19	NA	TRBJ2-7	TGTGCCAGTAGTATTGGCTTAAACTCCTACGAGCAGTACTTC	CASSIGLNSYEQYF
NA	TRBV10-2	TRBD1	TRBJ2-7	TGCGCCAGCCGTCAAACAGGGGAAACTCCCTACGAGCAGTACTTC	CASRQTGETPYEQYF
NA	TRBV18	NA	TRBJ1-1	TGTGCCAGCTCACCACTAAGGGGCACTGAAGCTTTCTTT	CASSPLRGTEAFF
once	TRBV6-5	TRBD1	TRBJ1-5	TGTGCCAGCAGACCTGGGACAGGGAGGCCCCAGCATTTT	CASRPGTGRPQHF
NA	TRBV19	TRBD2	TRBJ2-7	TGTGCCAGTAGTATCGCGGTCGGGGGGGACGAGCAGTACTTC	CASSIAVGGDEQYF
NA	TRBV4-2	TRBD2	TRBJ2-1	TGTGCCAGCAGCACCCGGGGACTAGCGGGAGAGGGTGAGCAGTTCTTC	CASSTRGLAGEGEQFF
NA	TRBV6-1	TRBD1	TRBJ1-5	TGTGCCAGCTCTAATAGACAGGGTAACCAGCCCCAGCATTTT	CASSNRQGNQPQHF
NA	TRBV2	TRBD1	TRBJ1-6	TGTGCCAGCAGTGAACGATCAGGGGGTCAAGGGTCACCCCTCCACTTT	CASSERSGGQGSPLHF
NA	TRBV18	TRBD2	TRBJ2-1	TGTGCCAGCTCGCCCCTAGCGGGAGGCTACAATGAGCAGTTCTTC	CASSPLAGGYNEQFF